Sequencing of this T cell receptor (beta chain) was carried out in a study of OX40 agonist ivuxolimab in advanced cancers. Turning to the study itself: Every 2 weeks, ivuxolimab was infused into the patients intravenously at between 0.01 and 10 mg/kg.

Profiled with immunoSEQ multiplex PCR; TCRdb holds only in-frame clones, not every one. The sample records 45,000 to 50,000 clones, approximately 91% being singletons. The CDR3 extends over 13 amino acids. Trimming shortened V by 5 bases and J by 5 bases, and 13 bases separated the two germline ends. In germline, CDR1 is SEHNR, CDR2 FQNEAQ (reference sequence). This TCR was sampled from an adult with an advanced solid tumor such as melanoma, head and neck, liver or kidney cancer. This specimen consisted of CD4+ or CD8+ T cells sorted from blood, obtained in a trial of the OX40 agonist ivuxolimab. V is TRBV7-9 and J is TRBJ2-7; D gene uncertain. The CDR3 region has the DNA TGTGCCAGCAGCCGGGTCCCCGTTGACGAGCAGTACTTC. Its translation is CASSRVPVDEQYF.